A single sample gave rise to the 22 T cell receptor beta chains below, sequenced in a study of STAT5B mutations in CD4+ large granular lymphocyte leukemia. The repertoire was sequenced with immunoSEQ multiplex PCR; TCRdb's copy has only in-frame clones and lacks some. The repertoire holds about 22,000 clones, with 78% as singletons. Sequenced material: CD4+ T cells from blood buffy coats. The receptor source for this set is a human donor in good health.

V and J are TRBV12-5 and TRBJ1-4; D may be TRBD1 (5 bases). The CDR3 is made up of 17 amino acids. Trimming took off 3 bases at V and 4 bases at J, with 18 bases between the two ends. Germline values: CDR1 LGHNT, CDR2 FRNRAP. The CDR3 spells CASGFPRSGPSNEKLFF. In DNA, the CDR3 is TGTGCTAGTGGTTTTCCCCGATCGGGACCGAGTAATGAAAAACTGTTTTTT. Using reference TRBV12-5 and TRBJ1-4 for the parts outside the CDR3, the full variable domain is DARVTQTPRHKVTEMGQEVTMRCQPILGHNTVFWYRQTMMQGLELLAYFRNRAPLDDSGMPKDRFSAEMPDATLATLKIQPSEPRDSAVYFCASGFPRSGPSNEKLFFGSGTQLSVL.

This clone was detected only once. V gene TRBV18 combines with J gene TRBJ1-4; 8 bases map to TRBD1. This CDR3 region has 15 residues. The V and J ends lost 3 bases and 5 bases, in that order; junction bases with no gene match: 5. In germline, CDR1 is KGHSH, CDR2 LQKENI. In DNA form, the CDR3 reads TGTGCCAGCTCACCCGGACAGGGAGGGAATGAAAAACTGTTTTTT. Amino acid sequence: CASSPGQGGNEKLFF. Filled out from reference TRBV18 and TRBJ1-4, the complete variable domain reads NAGVMQNPRHLVRRRGQEARLRCSPMKGHSHVYWYRQLPEEGLKFMVYLQKENIIDESGMPKERFSAEFPKEGPSILRIQQVVRGDSAAYFCASSPGQGGNEKLFFGSGTQLSVL.

This rearrangement joins TRBV5-4 to TRBJ1-3; D is unclear. V lost 0 bases, J lost 2 bases, and 9 bases lay in between. This CDR3 has 15 residues. Germline loops: CDR1 SGHNT, CDR2 YYREEE (reference sequence). The DNA of the CDR3 is TGTGCCAGCAGCTTGGGGTCCGGGACTGGAAACACCATATATTTT. This translates into CASSLGSGTGNTIYF.

The sample holds a few counts of this clone. The chain carries TRBV6-1 and TRBJ1-5; TRBD1 is a possible D gene (6 bases). The V end was cut by 6 bases, the J end by 0 bases, with 12 bases between. Looked up from germline, CDR1 is MNHNS and CDR2 is SASEGT. CDR3 length: 15 amino acids. The DNA of the CDR3 is TGTGCCAGCAGCGCGACAGGACATAGCAATCAGCCCCAGCATTTT. Encoded protein: CASSATGHSNQPQHF.

This rearrangement joins TRBV18 to TRBJ2-3; D is uncertain. The CDR3 has 14 residues. The germline V gene encodes CDR1 KGHSH and CDR2 LQKENI. V lost 0 bases, J lost 2 bases, and 6 bases lay in between. The CDR3 spells CASSPPTYTDTQYF. The CDR3 region has the DNA TGTGCCAGCTCACCACCTACCTACACAGATACGCAGTATTTT. Combining the CDR3 with reference TRBV18 and TRBJ2-3 gives the whole variable domain NAGVMQNPRHLVRRRGQEARLRCSPMKGHSHVYWYRQLPEEGLKFMVYLQKENIIDESGMPKERFSAEFPKEGPSILRIQQVVRGDSAAYFCASSPPTYTDTQYFGPGTRLTVL.

The chain employs TRBV6-1 and TRBJ1-4; TRBD1 matches at 9 bases. This CDR3 is 14 amino acids long. The J segment lost 10 bases and the V segment lost 4 bases, leaving 7 bases of the junction unmatched. The germline V gene has CDR1 MNHNS and CDR2 SASEGT. The CDR3 loop is CASSAGTGLGKLFF. For the CDR3, the DNA is TGTGCCAGCAGTGCAGGGACAGGGCTAGGAAAACTGTTTTTT.

The J gene is TRBJ2-3, the V gene TRBV9, with 8 bases fitting TRBD2. The CDR3 has 17 residues. V was pared by 0 bases and J by 2 bases, with 8 bases of the junction left unmatched. CDR1 is SGDLS, CDR2 YYNGEE, per germline. CDR3 in DNA: TGTGCCAGCAGCGTAGCGGGGGGGGCTCTTCCCACAGATACGCAGTATTTT. It encodes CASSVAGGALPTDTQYF. The full variable domain, with the rest looked up from reference TRBV9 and TRBJ2-3, is DSGVTQTPKHLITATGQRVTLRCSPRSGDLSVYWYQQSLDQGLQFLIQYYNGEERAKGNILERFSAQQFPDLHSELNLSSLELGDSALYFCASSVAGGALPTDTQYFGPGTRLTVL.

This clone has a handful of counts. This chain uses TRBV30 with TRBJ1-5; TRBD1 aligns across 7 bases. Losses at the gene ends were 4 bases for V and 5 bases for J; bases not matched to a gene: 5. Germline CDR1 reads GTSNPN; CDR2 reads SVGIG (reference sequence). The CDR3 spans 13 residues. CDR3 loop: CAWTKQGDQPQHF. The CDR3 bases are TGTGCCTGGACGAAGCAGGGGGATCAGCCCCAGCATTTT.

The chain uses TRBV11-2 and TRBJ2-2, with 9 bases fitting TRBD1. This CDR3 comprises 19 residues. V gave up 4 bases and J gave up 0 bases; unmatched junction bases: 12. Per the germline V gene, CDR1 is SGHAT and CDR2 is FQNNGV. The CDR3 DNA follows: TGTGCCAGCAGCTCCCACAGGGGGCGCCAATCAGCGAACACCGGGGAGCTGTTTTTT. Translated: CASSSHRGRQSANTGELFF.

The rearrangement links TRBV6-1 to TRBJ1-5; D is uncertain. The V end was cut by 6 bases, the J end by 6 bases, with 12 bases between. The CDR3 runs 13 residues. Germline-derived CDR1 and CDR2 are MNHNS and SASEGT. CDR3 region: CASRQVLIQPQHF. The CDR3 nucleotides are TGTGCCAGCAGGCAGGTTCTGATTCAGCCCCAGCATTTT.

The chain has TRBV4-1 and TRBJ2-3; TRBD2 matches 9 bases. The length of the CDR3 is 15 residues. Trimming removed 6 bases from V and 8 bases from J; junction bases left unmatched: 12. The germline CDR1 and CDR2 sequences are MGHRA and YSYEKL. CDR3 in DNA: TGCGCCAGCAGTTGGCCTAGCGGGACCCTAAGTACGCAGTATTTT. Residues: CASSWPSGTLSTQYF.

J is TRBJ2-7 and V is TRBV28; D may be TRBD1 or TRBD2 (5 bases each). The V gene's germline CDR1 is MDHEN and CDR2 SYDVKM. Trimming cost V 6 bases and J 1 base, with 22 bases left between them. CDR3 length: 17 amino acids. The CDR3 reads CASRHTPSRVPSYEQYF. In DNA form, the CDR3 reads TGTGCCAGCAGACACACCCCTAGCAGGGTCCCTTCCTACGAGCAGTACTTC. Full variable domain (rest looked up from reference TRBV28 and TRBJ2-7): DVKVTQSSRYLVKRTGEKVFLECVQDMDHENMFWYRQDPGLGLRLIYFSYDVKMKEKGDIPEGYSVSREKKERFSLILESASTNQTSMYLCASRHTPSRVPSYEQYFGPGTRLTVT.

Comment on this clone: The CDR3 carries no conserved terminal phenylalanine or tryptophan, so it likely arises from a read error. V usage is TRBV7-2 and J usage is TRBJ1-2; no clear D. The CDR3 consists of 13 residues. The germline gives CDR1 SGHTA, CDR2 FQGNSA. Trimming stripped 1 base from V and 8 bases from J, with 11 bases between. Here the CDR3 reads CASSLEKTIGYTL. The DNA for the CDR3 is TGTGCCAGCAGCTTAGAGAAAACTATCGGCTACACCCTC.

The rearrangement uses TRBV28 and TRBJ1-6; 8 positions match TRBD1. V was pared by 5 bases and J by 6 bases, with 9 bases of the junction left unmatched. The CDR3 is made up of 16 amino acids. Germline assignment: CDR1 MDHEN and CDR2 SYDVKM. Here the CDR3 DNA reads TGTGCCAGCAGTCCACCCGGGACAGGACGTAATTCACCCCTCCACTTT. Its protein is CASSPPGTGRNSPLHF.

The chain uses TRBV7-9 and TRBJ2-7; TRBD2 aligns across 7 bases. Trimming took 5 bases from V and 1 from J; bases not matched to a gene: 8. The CDR3 consists of 15 residues. Looked up from germline, CDR1 is SEHNR and CDR2 is FQNEAQ (reference sequence). The CDR3 reads CASSAPSGQSYEQYF. CDR3 coding DNA: TGTGCCAGCAGCGCCCCTAGCGGACAATCCTACGAGCAGTACTTC.

The chain recombines TRBV28 with TRBJ2-4, with 7 positions matching TRBD2. Trimming removed 5 bases from V and 4 bases from J; junction bases left unmatched: 8. In germline, CDR1 is MDHEN, CDR2 SYDVKM. The CDR3 is 15 amino acids. The CDR3 DNA sequence: TGTGCCAGCAGTCTTCAAGCGGGATCTAAAAACATTCAGTACTTC. This translates into CASSLQAGSKNIQYF.

The chain uses TRBV7-3 and TRBJ1-1; D unclear. The CDR3 is 13 residues long. Trimming shortened V by 3 bases and J by 1 base, and 6 bases separated the two germline ends. Germline V gene lookup returns CDR1 SGHTA and CDR2 FQGTGA. CDR3 residues: CASSLDPNTEAFF. CDR3 sequence (DNA): TGTGCCAGCAGCTTGGACCCGAACACTGAAGCTTTCTTT.

DNA of the CDR3: TGTGCCAGCAGTGCCGGGACTACGGGATTTGAGCAGTTCTTC. It specifies CASSAGTTGFEQFF. V is TRBV2 and J is TRBJ2-1, with TRBD2 identical over 7 bases. V shed 4 bases, J shed 9 bases, and the junction held 9 bases outside the gene matches. CDR3 length equals 14 residues. The germline CDR1 and CDR2 sequences are SNHLY and FYNNEI. Based on the CDR3 plus reference TRBV2 and TRBJ2-1, the full variable domain is EPEVTQTPSHQVTQMGQEVILRCVPISNHLYFYWYRQILGQKVEFLVSFYNNEISEKSEIFDDQFSVERPDGSNFTLKIRSTKLEDSAMYFCASSAGTTGFEQFFGPGTRLTVL.

This sequence joins TRBV7-2 and TRBJ1-6, with D maybe TRBD1 (5 bases). Trimming stripped 0 bases from V and 7 bases from J, with 16 bases between. This CDR3 has 17 residues. Germline V gene lookup returns CDR1 SGHTA and CDR2 FQGNSA. The CDR3, as DNA: TGTGCCAGCAGCTTAGCGTTGCCGGGACGGAAAAATTCACCCCTCCACTTT. Its translation: CASSLALPGRKNSPLHF.

The rearrangement joins TRBV7-2 to TRBJ1-6, with TRBD1 matching 7 bases. The J segment lost 6 bases and the V segment lost 5 bases, leaving 13 bases of the junction unmatched. From germline, CDR1 is SGHTA and CDR2 FQGNSA. CDR3 length: 17 amino acids. In DNA, the CDR3 is TGTGCCAGCAGCAAATCAATCGACAGGGTTGGTAATTCACCCCTCCACTTT. This translates into CASSKSIDRVGNSPLHF.

The rearrangement uses TRBV9 and TRBJ2-5; TRBD1 agrees at 11 bases. The CDR3 has 15 residues. Germline V gene sequence: CDR1 SGDLS, CDR2 YYNGEE. J gave up 4 bases and V 3 bases, and 5 bases lay outside the gene matches. CDR3 region: CASSARDRGGETQYF. CDR3 nucleotides: TGTGCCAGCAGCGCCCGGGACAGGGGGGGAGAGACCCAGTACTTC. Full variable domain (remainder filled in from reference TRBV9 and TRBJ2-5): DSGVTQTPKHLITATGQRVTLRCSPRSGDLSVYWYQQSLDQGLQFLIQYYNGEERAKGNILERFSAQQFPDLHSELNLSSLELGDSALYFCASSARDRGGETQYFGPGTRLLVL.

This sequence joins TRBV5-1 and TRBJ2-1, with D hard to call. CDR3 length: 16 amino acids. Germline V CDR1 and CDR2: SGHRS, YFSETQ. Trimming cost V 0 bases and J 1 base, with 11 bases left between them. DNA for the CDR3: TGCGCCAGCAGCTTGGACGGAATCCTATCCTACAATGAGCAGTTCTTC. As protein: CASSLDGILSYNEQFF.